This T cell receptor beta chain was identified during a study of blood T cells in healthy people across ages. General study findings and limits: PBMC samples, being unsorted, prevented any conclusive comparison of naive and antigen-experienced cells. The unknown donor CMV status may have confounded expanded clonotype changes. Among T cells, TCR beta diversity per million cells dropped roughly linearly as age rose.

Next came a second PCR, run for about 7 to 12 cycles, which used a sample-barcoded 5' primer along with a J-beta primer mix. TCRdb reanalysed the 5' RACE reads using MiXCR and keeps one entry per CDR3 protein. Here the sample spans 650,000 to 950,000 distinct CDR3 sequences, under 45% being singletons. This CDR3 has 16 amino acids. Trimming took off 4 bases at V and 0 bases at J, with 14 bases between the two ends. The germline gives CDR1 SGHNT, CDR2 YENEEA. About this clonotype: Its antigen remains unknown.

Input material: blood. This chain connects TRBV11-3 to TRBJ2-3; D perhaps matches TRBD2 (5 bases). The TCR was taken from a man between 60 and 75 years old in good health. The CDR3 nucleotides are TGTGCCAGCAGCTCCGATCAGACTACTAGCACAGATACGCAGTATTTT. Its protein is CASSSDQTTSTDTQYF.